The clone carrying this T cell receptor (beta chain) was seen only once. Its specificity is not known. Using immunoSEQ multiplex PCR, the repertoire was profiled, and TCRdb retains in-frame clones only, with some absent. The profile shows around 140,000 clones, over 80% of them singletons. Germline V CDR1 and CDR2: LNHDA, SQIVND (reference sequence). The CDR3 covers 14 residues. V lost 3 bases and J 0 bases, leaving 6 bases between the germline ends. The sample belongs to a study of T cell responses to AZD1222 COVID-19 vaccine. General study results and limits: It should be noted that donors were predominantly white British and more often female, and clonal diversity was possibly underestimated. Two AZD1222 doses significantly raised spike-specific TCR breadth and depth over controls.

The clonotype originates from an adult who received the AZD1222 COVID-19 vaccine. This specimen consisted of peripheral blood, obtained 28 days after the second AZD1222 dose. The chain joins TRBV19 to TRBJ1-5; D uncertain. CDR3 sequence: CASSMGSSNQPQHF. For the CDR3, the DNA is TGTGCCAGTAGTATGGGCAGTAGCAATCAGCCCCAGCATTTT.